This TCR beta chain originates from a study of blood T cell repertoires in COVID-19. Whole-study context: Both acute and convalescent COVID-19 samples were obtained from the United States, Italy and Spain.

CDR1 and CDR2 (germline): LNHDA, SQIVND (reference sequence). The CDR3 is made up of 15 amino acids. V lost 6 bases to trimming and J lost 1 base, with 15 bases between them. Study processing details: Scientists estimated how many nucleated cells there were by amplifying reference gene primers. Repertoires were generated with immunoSEQ multiplex PCR, while TCRdb's copy carries only in-frame clones and drops some. V and J calls and clone size follow that table, whereas D and trimming were derived from the DNA. The sample includes about 42,000 clones, over 75% of them seen just once. This sequence originates from a human donor in a cohort sampled during active COVID-19. Sequenced material: peripheral blood. The chain is built from TRBV19 and TRBJ1-1; tentative D call: TRBD1 (6 bases). The CDR3 nucleotides read TGTGCCAGTAGCCAGGGGCCGGTTCGGAACACTGAAGCTTTCTTT. It codes for CASSQGPVRNTEAFF.